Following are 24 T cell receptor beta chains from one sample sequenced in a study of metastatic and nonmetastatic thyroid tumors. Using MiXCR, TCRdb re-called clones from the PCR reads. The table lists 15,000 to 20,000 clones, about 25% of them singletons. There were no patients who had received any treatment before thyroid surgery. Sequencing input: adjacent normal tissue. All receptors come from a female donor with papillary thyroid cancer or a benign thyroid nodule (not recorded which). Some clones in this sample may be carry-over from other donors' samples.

The CDR3 reads CASIPDLGRTNTEAFF. The CDR3 bases are TGTGCCAGTATACCGGACCTGGGGAGAACGAACACTGAAGCTTTCTTT. The rearrangement uses TRBV11-2 and TRBJ1-1; the D is unclear. The ends were cut back, 9 bases at V and 1 base at J, with 21 bases in the middle. CDR3 size: 16 residues. In germline, CDR1 is SGHAT, CDR2 FQNNGV.

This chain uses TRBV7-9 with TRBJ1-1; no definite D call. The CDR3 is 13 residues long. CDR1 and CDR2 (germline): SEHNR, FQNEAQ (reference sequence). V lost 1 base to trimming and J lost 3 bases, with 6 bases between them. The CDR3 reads CASSLVGHTEAFF. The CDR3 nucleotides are TGTGCCAGCAGCTTAGTTGGCCACACTGAAGCTTTCTTT.

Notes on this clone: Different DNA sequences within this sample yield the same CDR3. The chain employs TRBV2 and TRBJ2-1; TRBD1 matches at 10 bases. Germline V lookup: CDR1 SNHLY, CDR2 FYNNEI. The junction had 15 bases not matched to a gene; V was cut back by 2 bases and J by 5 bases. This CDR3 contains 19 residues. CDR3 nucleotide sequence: TGTGCCAGCAGTGAATACCCGAATCGAAGAGGGACAGGGGACAATGAGCAGTTCTTC. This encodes CASSEYPNRRGTGDNEQFF.

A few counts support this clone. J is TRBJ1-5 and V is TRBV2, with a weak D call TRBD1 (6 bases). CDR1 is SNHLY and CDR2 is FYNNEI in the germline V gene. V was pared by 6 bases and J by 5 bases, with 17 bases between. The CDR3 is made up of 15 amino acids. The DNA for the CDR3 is TGTGCCAGCAGGCTACAGGGTGTTATAGATCAGCCCCAGCATTTT. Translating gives CASRLQGVIDQPQHF.

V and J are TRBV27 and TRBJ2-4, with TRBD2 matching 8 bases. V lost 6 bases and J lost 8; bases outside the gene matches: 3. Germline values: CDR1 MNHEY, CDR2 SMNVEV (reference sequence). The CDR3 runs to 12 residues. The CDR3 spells CASRAGADIQYF. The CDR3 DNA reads TGTGCCAGCAGAGCGGGAGCTGACATTCAGTACTTC.

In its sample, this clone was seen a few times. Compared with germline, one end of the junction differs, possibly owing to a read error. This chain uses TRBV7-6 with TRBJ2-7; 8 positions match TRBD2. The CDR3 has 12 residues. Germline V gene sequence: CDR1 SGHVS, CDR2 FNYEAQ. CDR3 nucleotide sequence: TGTGCCACAAGCAAGACGCGGGAGGTCTTCCACTTC. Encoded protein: CATSKTREVFHF.

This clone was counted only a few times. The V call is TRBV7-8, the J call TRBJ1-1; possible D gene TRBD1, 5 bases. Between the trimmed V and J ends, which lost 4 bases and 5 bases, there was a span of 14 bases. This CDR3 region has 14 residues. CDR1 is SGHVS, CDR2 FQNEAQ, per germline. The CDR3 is CASSSTTGGTEAFF. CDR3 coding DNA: TGTGCCAGCAGCTCTACTACTGGGGGAACTGAAGCTTTCTTT. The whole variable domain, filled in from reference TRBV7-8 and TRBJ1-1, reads GAGVSQSPRYKVAKRGQDVALRCDPISGHVSLFWYQQALGQGPEFLTYFQNEAQLDKSGLPSDRFFAERPEGSVSTLKIQRTQQEDSAVYLCASSSTTGGTEAFFGQGTRLTVV.

CDR3 in DNA: TGTGCCACCAGCAAGATAACTGGGGCCAACGTCCTGACTTTC. This codes for CATSKITGANVLTF. This chain joins TRBV15 and TRBJ2-6; D remains ambiguous. The CDR3 has 14 residues. V lost 4 bases and J 2 bases, leaving 6 bases between the germline ends. The germline V gene has CDR1 LNHNV and CDR2 YYDKDF (reference sequence).

CDR3 amino acids: CASSYSALGTVYEQYF. CDR3 DNA sequence: TGTGCCAGCAGTTACTCCGCATTAGGGACAGTCTACGAGCAGTACTTC. The chain combines TRBV6-5 with TRBJ2-7; 7 positions agree with TRBD1. This CDR3 is 16 amino acids long. Germline-derived CDR1 and CDR2 are MNHEY and SVGAGI. V dropped 0 bases and J dropped 3; count of bases not matched to a gene: 8.

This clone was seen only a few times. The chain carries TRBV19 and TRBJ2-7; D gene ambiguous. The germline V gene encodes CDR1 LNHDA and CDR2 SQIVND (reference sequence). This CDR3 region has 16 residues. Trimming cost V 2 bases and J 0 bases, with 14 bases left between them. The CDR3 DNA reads TGTGCCAGTAGTATACAAGAGACGGTGAGCTCCTACGAGCAGTACTTC. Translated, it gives CASSIQETVSSYEQYF.

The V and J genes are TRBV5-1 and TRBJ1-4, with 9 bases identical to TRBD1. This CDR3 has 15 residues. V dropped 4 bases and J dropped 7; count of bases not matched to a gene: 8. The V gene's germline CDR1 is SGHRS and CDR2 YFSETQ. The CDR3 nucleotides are TGCGCCAGCAGCCCAGGACAGGGGTCGGCTGAAAAACTGTTTTTT. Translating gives CASSPGQGSAEKLFF.

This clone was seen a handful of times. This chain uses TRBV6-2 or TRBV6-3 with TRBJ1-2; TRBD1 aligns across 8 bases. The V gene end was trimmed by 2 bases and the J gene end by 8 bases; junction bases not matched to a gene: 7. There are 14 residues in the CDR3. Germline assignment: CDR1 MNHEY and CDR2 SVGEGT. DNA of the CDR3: TGTGCCAGCAGTTACGCGCAGGGGGCGCGGGGCTACACCTTC. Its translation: CASSYAQGARGYTF.

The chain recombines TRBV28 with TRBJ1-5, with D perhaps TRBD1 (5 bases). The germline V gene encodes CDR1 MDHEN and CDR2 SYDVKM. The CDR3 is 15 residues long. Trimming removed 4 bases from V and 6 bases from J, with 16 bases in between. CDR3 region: CASSYHRGEGQPQHF. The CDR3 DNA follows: TGTGCCAGCAGTTACCACCGAGGGGAGGGTCAGCCCCAGCATTTT.

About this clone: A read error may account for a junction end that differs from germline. The CDR3: CASSSEVPVF. The CDR3 DNA follows: TGTGCCAGCAGCTCAGAGGTCCCCGTCTTC. This chain links TRBV7-9 with TRBJ1-2; D remains ambiguous. This CDR3 is 10 amino acids long. Germline V gene data show CDR1 as SEHNR and CDR2 as FQNEAQ (reference sequence).

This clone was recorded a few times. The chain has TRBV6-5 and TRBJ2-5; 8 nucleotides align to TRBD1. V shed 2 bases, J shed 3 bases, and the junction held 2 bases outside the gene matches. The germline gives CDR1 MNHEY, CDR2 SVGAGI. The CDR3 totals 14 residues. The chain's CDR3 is CASSYRGQEETQYF. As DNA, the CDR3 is TGTGCCAGCAGTTACCGGGGACAGGAAGAGACCCAGTACTTC.

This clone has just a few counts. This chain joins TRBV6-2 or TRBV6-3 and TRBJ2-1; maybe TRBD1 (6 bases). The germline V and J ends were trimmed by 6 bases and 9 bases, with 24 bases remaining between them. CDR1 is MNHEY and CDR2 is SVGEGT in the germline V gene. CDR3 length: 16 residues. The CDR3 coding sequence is TGTGCCAGCAGCGACGGGACACTGGGAGTTACCACTGAGCAGTTCTTC. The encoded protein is CASSDGTLGVTTEQFF.

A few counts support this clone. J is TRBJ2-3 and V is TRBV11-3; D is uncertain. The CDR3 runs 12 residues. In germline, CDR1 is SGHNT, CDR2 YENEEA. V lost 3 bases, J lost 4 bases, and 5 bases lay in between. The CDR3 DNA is TGTGCCAGCAGCTTCGGTGCAGATACGCAGTATTTT. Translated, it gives CASSFGADTQYF. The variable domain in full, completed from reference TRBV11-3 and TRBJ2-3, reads EAGVVQSPRYKIIEKKQPVAFWCNPISGHNTLYWYLQNLGQGPELLIRYENEEAVDDSQLPKDRFSAERLKGVDSTLKIQPAELGDSAVYLCASSFGADTQYFGPGTRLTVL.

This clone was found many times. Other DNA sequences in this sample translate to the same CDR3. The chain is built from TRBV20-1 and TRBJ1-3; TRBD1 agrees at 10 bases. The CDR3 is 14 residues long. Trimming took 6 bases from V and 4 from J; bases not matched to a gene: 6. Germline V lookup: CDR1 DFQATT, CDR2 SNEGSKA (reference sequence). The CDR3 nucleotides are TGCAGTGCCTTAGGACAGGGGGTCGGAAACACCATATATTTT. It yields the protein CSALGQGVGNTIYF.

For the CDR3, the DNA is TGTGCCACCGCACAGGCGGGCACAGATACGCAGTATTTT. Encoded protein: CATAQAGTDTQYF. V gene TRBV19 combines with J gene TRBJ2-3; D is perhaps TRBD1 (5 bases). The CDR3 totals 13 residues. Germline V gene data show CDR1 as LNHDA and CDR2 as SQIVND (reference sequence). Between the trimmed V and J ends, which lost 10 bases and 1 base, there was a span of 12 bases.

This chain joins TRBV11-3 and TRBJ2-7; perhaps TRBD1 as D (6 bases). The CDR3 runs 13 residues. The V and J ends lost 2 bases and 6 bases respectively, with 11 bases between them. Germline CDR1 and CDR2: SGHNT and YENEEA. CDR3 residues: CASSLRGSGEQYF. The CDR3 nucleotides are TGTGCCAGCAGCTTAAGGGGGTCCGGCGAGCAGTACTTC.

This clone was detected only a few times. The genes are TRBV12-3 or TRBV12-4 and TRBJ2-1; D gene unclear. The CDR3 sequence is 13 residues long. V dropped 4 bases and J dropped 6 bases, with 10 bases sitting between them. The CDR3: CASSSQTGNEQFF. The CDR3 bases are TGTGCCAGCAGTTCTCAGACCGGCAATGAGCAGTTCTTC.

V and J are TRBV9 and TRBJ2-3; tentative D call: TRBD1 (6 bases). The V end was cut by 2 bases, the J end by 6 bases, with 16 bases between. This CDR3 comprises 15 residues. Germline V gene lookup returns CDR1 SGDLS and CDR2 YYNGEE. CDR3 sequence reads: CASSVQGFFSDTQYF. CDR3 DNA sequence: TGTGCCAGCAGCGTTCAGGGGTTTTTTTCCGATACGCAGTATTTT.

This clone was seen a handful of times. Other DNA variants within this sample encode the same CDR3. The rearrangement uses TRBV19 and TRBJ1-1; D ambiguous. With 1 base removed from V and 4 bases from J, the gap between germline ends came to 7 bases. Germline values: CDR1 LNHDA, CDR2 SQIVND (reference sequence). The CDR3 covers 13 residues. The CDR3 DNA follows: TGTGCCAGTAGTATAGGGCGCGGCACTGAAGCTTTCTTT. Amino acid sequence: CASSIGRGTEAFF.

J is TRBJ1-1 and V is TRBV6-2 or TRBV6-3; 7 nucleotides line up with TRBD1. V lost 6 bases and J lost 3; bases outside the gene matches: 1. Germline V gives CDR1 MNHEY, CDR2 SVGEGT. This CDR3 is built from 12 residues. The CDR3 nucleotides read TGTGCCAGCAGACAGGGGTACACTGAAGCTTTCTTT. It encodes CASRQGYTEAFF.